The sequence of this TCR beta chain was determined in a study of T cells after yellow fever vaccination. Study-level information: With SMART-Seq v4 Ultra Low Input, the fractions containing low cell numbers were prepared. Study findings and constraints: Abundant clonotypes from the bulk population could contaminate FACS-sorted repertoires.

Germline CDR1 SEHNR, CDR2 FQNEAQ (reference sequence). Trimming removed 4 bases from V and 3 bases from J, with 12 bases in between. This CDR3 contains 15 residues. This clonotype was seen ten or more times. Its antigen is currently unknown. The TCR cDNA carried a universal primer site and UMIs from 5'RACE template switching. One entry per CDR3 protein, called by TCRdb with MiXCR from the 5' RACE reads. Of a few hundred thousand distinct CDR3 sequences in the sample, over 3.5% were seen once. The TCR comes from a man younger than 30 who received the YFV17D yellow fever vaccine. The sequences come from PBMCs, collected 5 days after the yellow fever booster vaccination. The chain joins TRBV7-9 to TRBJ2-2; D unclear. The CDR3 region has the DNA TGTGCCAGCAGCTCCGAAACAGCCTACACCGGGGAGCTGTTTTTT. Translating it yields CASSSETAYTGELFF.